These T cell receptor beta chains were read from a single sample in a study of cytomegalovirus exposure and HLA in healthy donors. Produced via immunoSEQ multiplex PCR; TCRdb's table is partial and in-frame only. The top ten hold roughly 2.3% of the sample, which has 150,000 or so clones, approximately 84% seen once. Sequencing used PBMCs. Source of these receptors: a woman under 30 in good health and CMV-seronegative. The CDR3 runs from the conserved cysteine through the conserved F or W. The order of the fields is clone size, D gene, J gene, V gene, CDR3 protein, CDR3 DNA. D genes are given only for firm matches. Clone size is given for some rows only: seen once, a few or many times, or a class if the clone is expanded.

clone_size: -; d_call: TRBD1; j_call: TRBJ1-2; v_call: TRBV5-1; cdr3_aa: CASSLARGNYGYTF; cdr3_nt: TGCGCCAGCAGCTTGGCCAGGGGGAACTATGGCTACACCTTC
clone_size: -; d_call: TRBD1; j_call: TRBJ1-1; v_call: TRBV5-1; cdr3_aa: CASTDQGGTEAFF; cdr3_nt: TGCGCCAGCACCGACCAGGGGGGCACTGAAGCTTTCTTT
clone_size: -; d_call: TRBD2; j_call: TRBJ2-7; v_call: TRBV6-1; cdr3_aa: CASRGLADYEQYF; cdr3_nt: TGTGCCAGCAGGGGACTAGCGGACTACGAGCAGTACTTC
clone_size: -; d_call: TRBD1; j_call: TRBJ2-4; v_call: TRBV6-1; cdr3_aa: CASRRGDRGNIQYF; cdr3_nt: TGTGCCAGCAGGAGGGGGGACAGGGGAAACATTCAGTACTTC
clone_size: -; d_call: TRBD2; j_call: TRBJ2-1; v_call: TRBV10-3; cdr3_aa: CAIQNTAGEVEQFF; cdr3_nt: TGTGCCATCCAAAACACGGCGGGGGAGGTCGAGCAGTTCTTC
clone_size: few; d_call: TRBD1; j_call: TRBJ1-4; v_call: TRBV18; cdr3_aa: CASSAFGTANEKLFF; cdr3_nt: TGTGCCAGCTCAGCATTCGGGACAGCTAATGAAAAACTGTTTTTT
clone_size: -; d_call: -; j_call: TRBJ2-7; v_call: TRBV13; cdr3_aa: CASSLYISQDRDTEQYF; cdr3_nt: TGTGCCAGCAGCCTATATATCAGCCAGGACCGGGACACTGAGCAGTACTTC
clone_size: -; d_call: TRBD1; j_call: TRBJ1-6; v_call: TRBV6-1; cdr3_aa: CASSDGAQGDNSPLHF; cdr3_nt: TGTGCCAGCAGTGACGGGGCCCAGGGGGATAATTCACCCCTCCACTTT
clone_size: -; d_call: TRBD1; j_call: TRBJ1-2; v_call: TRBV25-1; cdr3_aa: CASTTGGSGYTF; cdr3_nt: TGTGCCAGCACAACAGGGGGCAGCGGCTACACCTTC
clone_size: once; d_call: TRBD2; j_call: TRBJ2-1; v_call: TRBV28; cdr3_aa: CASSSLRGERFF; cdr3_nt: TGTGCCAGCAGCAGCCTTCGGGGGGAGAGGTTCTTC
clone_size: -; d_call: TRBD2; j_call: TRBJ2-7; v_call: TRBV7-9; cdr3_aa: CASSPTPGLEAYEQYF; cdr3_nt: TGTGCCAGCAGCCCAACCCCGGGACTAGAGGCCTACGAGCAGTACTTC
clone_size: -; d_call: -; j_call: TRBJ1-5; v_call: TRBV6-4; cdr3_aa: CASSGETGDQPQHF; cdr3_nt: TGTGCCAGCTCGGGTGAGACGGGTGATCAGCCCCAGCATTTT
clone_size: -; d_call: -; j_call: TRBJ1-6; v_call: TRBV2; cdr3_aa: CASKENSPLHF; cdr3_nt: TGTGCCAGCAAGGAGAATTCACCCCTCCACTTT
clone_size: few; d_call: -; j_call: TRBJ1-3; v_call: TRBV10-3; cdr3_aa: CAISYPDGGAGNTIYF; cdr3_nt: TGTGCCATCTCCTACCCAGACGGGGGTGCTGGAAACACCATATATTTT
clone_size: -; d_call: TRBD2; j_call: TRBJ2-1; v_call: TRBV5-1; cdr3_aa: CASSTLTSGRNNEQFF; cdr3_nt: TGCGCCAGCAGCACCCTGACTAGCGGGAGAAACAATGAGCAGTTCTTC
clone_size: -; d_call: TRBD2; j_call: TRBJ2-1; v_call: TRBV6-1; cdr3_aa: CASSAQLAASYNEQFF; cdr3_nt: TGTGCCAGCAGTGCGCAACTAGCGGCCTCCTACAATGAGCAGTTCTTC
clone_size: -; d_call: -; j_call: TRBJ2-1; v_call: TRBV2; cdr3_aa: CASSESSSSYNEQFF; cdr3_nt: TGTGCCAGCAGTGAAAGTTCGAGCTCCTACAATGAGCAGTTCTTC
clone_size: -; d_call: -; j_call: TRBJ2-7; v_call: TRBV7-2; cdr3_aa: CASSLGVYSYEQYF; cdr3_nt: TGTGCCAGCAGCTTAGGCGTCTACTCATACGAGCAGTACTTC
clone_size: -; d_call: -; j_call: TRBJ2-3; v_call: TRBV5-1; cdr3_aa: CASSLGTATDTQYF; cdr3_nt: TGCGCCAGCAGCTTGGGCACAGCAACAGATACGCAGTATTTT
clone_size: -; d_call: TRBD2; j_call: TRBJ2-5; v_call: TRBV6-6; cdr3_aa: CASTATSGWETQYF; cdr3_nt: TGTGCCAGTACCGCCACTAGCGGGTGGGAGACCCAGTACTTC
clone_size: -; d_call: TRBD1; j_call: TRBJ2-5; v_call: TRBV15; cdr3_aa: CATGTGGKETQYF; cdr3_nt: TGTGCCACCGGGACAGGGGGAAAAGAGACCCAGTACTTC
clone_size: few; d_call: -; j_call: TRBJ1-2; v_call: TRBV10-3; cdr3_aa: CAISGMGGNRGYTF; cdr3_nt: TGTGCCATCAGTGGTATGGGGGGTAATAGGGGCTACACCTTC
clone_size: -; d_call: TRBD2; j_call: TRBJ2-2; v_call: TRBV2; cdr3_aa: CASTTLAGELGGELFF; cdr3_nt: TGTGCCAGCACCACCCTAGCGGGGGAACTGGGCGGGGAGCTGTTTTTT
clone_size: -; d_call: TRBD1; j_call: TRBJ2-6; v_call: TRBV29-1; cdr3_aa: CSVSQGSGANVLTF; cdr3_nt: TGCAGCGTCTCACAGGGGTCTGGGGCCAACGTCCTGACTTTC
clone_size: few; d_call: -; j_call: TRBJ2-2; v_call: TRBV7-2; cdr3_aa: CASSLYSGELFF; cdr3_nt: TGTGCCAGCAGCTTATATTCCGGGGAGCTGTTTTTT
clone_size: -; d_call: -; j_call: TRBJ1-2; v_call: TRBV7-3; cdr3_aa: CASSLGPGVDGYTF; cdr3_nt: TGTGCCAGCAGCTTAGGACCGGGGGTGGATGGCTACACCTTC
clone_size: -; d_call: TRBD1; j_call: TRBJ2-1; v_call: TRBV9; cdr3_aa: CASGDRGYNEQFF; cdr3_nt: TGTGCCAGCGGGGACAGGGGATACAATGAGCAGTTCTTC